The present entry profiles one TCR beta chain with its context. The target antigen is unknown. A J-beta primer mix and a sample-barcoded 5' primer were used in a second PCR of roughly 7 to 12 cycles. TCRdb used MiXCR to reprocess the 5' RACE reads, holding one entry per CDR3 protein. Altogether under 950,000 distinct CDR3 sequences are present, 22% being singletons, with the ten largest covering around a fifth. These data belong to a study of blood T cells in healthy people across ages. General observations from the study: Whereas aged donors had fewer naive CD4+ cells, long-lived donors had more of them and higher diversity. Diversity was estimated from one million T cells, and these estimates were considered underestimates. While age rose, TCR beta diversity per million T cells dropped in a roughly linear way.

The germline gives CDR1 SEHNR, CDR2 FQNEAQ (reference sequence). This CDR3 is built from 12 residues. The V gene is TRBV7-9, the J gene TRBJ2-2; D may be TRBD1 or TRBD2 (6 bases each). This TCR was recovered from a man between 65 and 80 years old in good health. Material: blood. CDR3 in DNA: TGTTTACCAGGGGAGGTCACCGGGGAGCTGTTTTTT. It yields the protein CLPGEVTGELFF. The variable domain in full, with the rest retrieved from reference TRBV7-9 and TRBJ2-2, is DTGVSQNPRHKITKRGQNVTFRCDPISEHNRLYWYRQTLGQGPEFLTYFQNEAQLEKSRLLSDRFSAERPKGSFSTLEIQRTEQGDSAMYLCLPGEVTGELFFGEGSRLTVL.